The source of this T cell receptor beta chain is a study of shared clonotypes between healthy human individuals. General study points: Few donors limited the genetic and exposure-history diversity represented.

Note on this clone: Its specificity is not known.

This CDR3 has 15 amino acids. V lost 0 bases and J lost 5, with 13 bases in between. The germline V gene has CDR1 GTSNPN and CDR2 SVGIG (reference sequence). On sorted subsets, replicate PCRs used about 200 ng DNA, or tens of thousands of T cell genomes. Only in-frame clones appear in the TCRdb table, and some are missing; sequencing was by immunoSEQ multiplex PCR. The table includes 900,000 to 1,200,000 clones, about four fifths detected once. The investigators split CD4+ cells into a CD45RA+ naive subset and a CD45RA-negative memory subset. Specimen: memory CD4+ T cells from PBMCs. This sample's subset: CD45RA-negative fraction. This clonotype originated in a man between 18 and 35 years old in good health. Some clones in this sample may be carry-over from other donors' samples. V gene TRBV30 combines with J gene TRBJ1-4; no reliable D call. DNA for the CDR3: TGTGCCTGGAGTGTTGCGCGGGGTGGAAATGAAAAACTGTTTTTT. Its protein is CAWSVARGGNEKLFF.